The text below deals with one T cell receptor beta chain. Purified naive CD4+ T cells were depleted of CD25+ Tregs. TCRdb ran MiXCR on the 5' RACE reads and lists one entry per CDR3 protein. The repertoire holds tens of thousands of distinct CDR3 sequences, with approximately 25% as singletons. The CDR3 length is 14 residues. V was pared by 4 bases and J by 4 bases, with 6 bases of the junction left unmatched. CDR1 and CDR2 from the germline V gene are SGHRS and YFSETQ. The V call is TRBV5-1, the J call TRBJ2-7; 9 bases fit TRBD1. The TCR comes from a female donor with breast cancer. Sequencing was done on a sample of tumor-infiltrating naive CD4+ T cells sorted from the breast tumor. This sample's subset: naive CD4+ T cells, CD4+CD45RA+CD25-. CDR3 in amino acids: CASSLSTGGYEQYF. In DNA, the CDR3 is TGCGCCAGCAGCCTCTCGACAGGGGGATACGAGCAGTACTTC.